This TCR beta chain came from a study of CD8 T cells in ankylosing spondylitis (dated by TCRdb to about 2017). Describing the broader study: To find TCR variants linked to disease, the study profiled T cell receptor beta repertoires in ankylosing spondylitis patients and healthy donors. The whole study cohort included roughly 110 healthy donors and 25 ankylosing spondylitis patients. Samples of peripheral blood were taken, and for ankylosing spondylitis patients, synovial fluid was collected as well.

Points on this clonotype: This receptor's antigen is unknown. The junction does not match germline at one end; this may be a read error.

Results the study describes overall, beyond this receptor: Some of the motif variants had been reported before in the synovial fluid and blood of reactive arthritis patients, a finding that suggests common disease-initiation mechanisms. The disease-linked clones were reported to be significantly enriched in matched synovial fluid samples from ankylosing spondylitis patients. A CD8+ phenotype was shown by the disease-linked clones, which were found at relatively low frequencies in peripheral blood. Blood from ankylosing spondylitis patients appeared to be characterized by a TCR beta motif composed of 7 to 9 highly homologous amino acid variants.

Reading the germline V gene (reference sequence) gives CDR1 SSHAT and CDR2 FNYEAQ. The CDR3, from cysteine to phenylalanine, totals 15 residues. The kept DNA is CDR3 alone, 45 bases in frame from the first base. TCRdb shows the sequencer as Illumina HiSeq 2500. TCR beta libraries were prepared by quantitative 5'-RACE with molecular barcodes. In the paper's pipeline: A new computational method, built on a probabilistic model of VDJ rearrangement, was used to identify disease-linked TCR variants. The public sequencing data were trimmed at Q25 with fastp and processed into clonotypes with MiXCR by TCRdb, which kept only in-frame beta chains. Rows matching on CDR3 protein sequence are summarized as one entry with the most common DNA and genes. None of the V and J calls come from the authors' own analysis; TCRdb made them. The sample contains approximately 350,000 distinct CDR3 sequences, approximately 20% of them found a single time. Together, the top ten hold about an eighth of the sample.

This chain joins TRBV7-7 to TRBJ2-5, with TRBD1 tentatively as D gene (5 bases match). Specimen: blood, either unsorted or a sorted T cell fraction (not recorded which). The clonotype comes from a male donor with ankylosing spondylitis or in good health (not recorded which). The CDR3 sequence is CASSLRDSDQETQYF. In nucleotides, the sequence is TGTGCTAGCAGCTTACGTGACAGCGACCAAGAGACCCAGTACTTC.